The rows below give T cell receptor beta chains drawn from one sample of a study of blood T cells in healthy people across ages. TCRdb independently ran MiXCR on the 5' RACE reads; one entry per CDR3 protein. The repertoire has 790,000 or so distinct CDR3 sequences, roughly three fifths of them found once; the top ten carry under 30%. The sequencing sample was made of blood. The source is a man aged 35 to 55 in good health. CDR3s include the opening cysteine and the closing phenylalanine or tryptophan. A D gene is named only where the DNA matches it firmly. Clone size, where shown, is once, few, many, or a class for clones that have expanded.

j_call clone_size v_call d_call cdr3_aa cdr3_nt
TRBJ1-5 once TRBV20-1 NA CSARDIVSVRNQPQHF TGCAGTGCTAGAGATATAGTGAGCGTGCGAAATCAGCCCCAGCATTTT
TRBJ2-7 NA TRBV7-9 TRBD1 CASSLALSGTVGYEQYF TGTGCCAGCAGCTTAGCGCTGAGTGGGACAGTGGGCTACGAGCAGTACTTC
TRBJ2-7 NA TRBV5-5 NA CANSLEAAQRSYEQYF TGTGCCAACAGCTTGGAGGCGGCGCAGCGCTCCTACGAGCAGTACTTC
TRBJ2-1 NA TRBV6-1 NA CASSRAVSYNEQFF TGTGCCAGCAGTAGGGCAGTCTCCTACAATGAGCAGTTCTTC
TRBJ1-2 NA TRBV20-1 NA CSASWDTKGYGYTF TGCAGTGCTAGTTGGGACACCAAGGGCTATGGCTACACCTTC
TRBJ2-1 NA TRBV13 TRBD2 CASSPRIAGGRGNEQFF TGTGCCAGCAGCCCCCGCATAGCGGGAGGGAGAGGGAATGAGCAGTTCTTC
TRBJ2-1 NA TRBV29-1 TRBD2 CSVVIREVSYNEQFF TGCAGCGTTGTCATCCGGGAGGTCTCCTACAATGAGCAGTTCTTC
TRBJ2-1 NA TRBV12-3/TRBV12-4 NA CASSFPPTGLTYNEQFF TGTGCCAGCAGTTTTCCCCCGACAGGTCTTACCTACAATGAGCAGTTCTTC
TRBJ1-2 once TRBV15 NA CATSRVGQRGYGYTF TGTGCCACCAGCAGAGTTGGACAGCGCGGCTATGGCTACACCTTC
TRBJ2-7 NA TRBV29-1 TRBD2 CSVGLAISYEQYF TGCAGCGTTGGACTAGCAATCTCCTACGAGCAGTACTTC
TRBJ2-1 NA TRBV7-6 TRBD2 CASSKIEREKGDEQFF TGTGCCAGCAGCAAAATTGAGCGGGAGAAGGGCGATGAGCAGTTCTTC
TRBJ1-6 NA TRBV19 TRBD1 CASSSPTGEGGNSPLHF TGTGCCAGTAGTAGCCCTACAGGGGAAGGAGGTAATTCACCCCTCCACTTT
TRBJ2-3 few TRBV27 TRBD2 CASSLLGRDATDTQYF TGTGCCAGCAGTTTATTGGGGAGGGATGCCACAGATACGCAGTATTTT
TRBJ2-2 NA TRBV6-5 NA CASSYSAAGGGNTGELFF TGTGCCAGCAGTTACTCTGCTGCTGGGGGCGGGAACACCGGGGAGCTGTTTTTT
TRBJ2-7 NA TRBV13 NA CTSSLTRAEQYF TGTACCAGCAGCTTAACCAGGGCCGAGCAGTACTTC
TRBJ1-2 NA TRBV5-1 NA CASSSTGRNYGYTF TGCGCCAGCAGCTCGACAGGCAGAAATTATGGCTACACCTTC
TRBJ2-7 few TRBV2 NA CASSEEWDAYEQYF TGTGCCAGCAGTGAAGAATGGGACGCCTACGAGCAGTACTTC
TRBJ2-1 NA TRBV20-1 NA CSALEGNHNEQFF TGCAGTGCTCTCGAGGGCAATCACAATGAGCAGTTCTTC
TRBJ1-3 NA TRBV3-1 NA CASSQYQGNTIYF TGTGCCAGCAGCCAATACCAGGGAAACACCATATATTTT
TRBJ1-4 NA TRBV20-1 NA CSARGRNNEKLFF TGCAGTGCGAGGGGGAGGAATAATGAAAAACTGTTTTTT
TRBJ2-4 few TRBV7-2 NA CASSPGGSKNIQYF TGTGCCAGCAGCCCCGGAGGGAGCAAAAACATTCAGTACTTC
TRBJ2-5 NA TRBV7-3 TRBD2 CASSPRAGGRQKKETQYF TGTGCCAGCAGCCCACGGGCGGGGGGGAGACAAAAGAAAGAGACCCAGTACTTC
TRBJ1-2 NA TRBV7-2 NA CASSSETAFWGYTF TGTGCCAGCAGCTCCGAGACAGCTTTTTGGGGCTACACCTTC
TRBJ2-1 few TRBV10-3 TRBD2 CAISEGLAGPEVYYNEQFF TGTGCCATCAGCGAAGGGCTAGCGGGACCAGAGGTTTACTACAATGAGCAGTTCTTC